This T cell receptor beta chain was documented in a study of blood T cell repertoires in COVID-19. The wider study: PBMCs, B-cell-depleted T cells, or T cells were the source of the cDNA or gDNA that made up the material.

The age range of participants was roughly 18 to 90 years, with residence in about two dozen US areas. Each recovered donor of Cohort 3 presented with two negative PCRs, clearance, or symptom resolution. The germline V gene encodes CDR1 MNHEY and CDR2 SVGEGT. V gave up 2 bases and J gave up 7 bases; unmatched junction bases: 15. CDR3 size: 18 residues. Some clones are missing from TCRdb's copy, which holds only in-frame ones; the method was immunoSEQ multiplex PCR. The data hold fewer than 350,000 clones, with roughly 87% observed a single time. The chain is built from TRBV6-2 or TRBV6-3 and TRBJ2-1; 9 nucleotides align to TRBD2. This sequence was found in a woman aged 40 to 50 who had recovered from COVID-19. The sequenced sample consisted of PBMCs or T cells enriched from blood (not recorded which). The CDR3 region is CASSYTGLLTSGSNEQFF. DNA of the CDR3: TGTGCCAGCAGTTACACAGGGTTACTGACTAGCGGATCTAATGAGCAGTTCTTC.